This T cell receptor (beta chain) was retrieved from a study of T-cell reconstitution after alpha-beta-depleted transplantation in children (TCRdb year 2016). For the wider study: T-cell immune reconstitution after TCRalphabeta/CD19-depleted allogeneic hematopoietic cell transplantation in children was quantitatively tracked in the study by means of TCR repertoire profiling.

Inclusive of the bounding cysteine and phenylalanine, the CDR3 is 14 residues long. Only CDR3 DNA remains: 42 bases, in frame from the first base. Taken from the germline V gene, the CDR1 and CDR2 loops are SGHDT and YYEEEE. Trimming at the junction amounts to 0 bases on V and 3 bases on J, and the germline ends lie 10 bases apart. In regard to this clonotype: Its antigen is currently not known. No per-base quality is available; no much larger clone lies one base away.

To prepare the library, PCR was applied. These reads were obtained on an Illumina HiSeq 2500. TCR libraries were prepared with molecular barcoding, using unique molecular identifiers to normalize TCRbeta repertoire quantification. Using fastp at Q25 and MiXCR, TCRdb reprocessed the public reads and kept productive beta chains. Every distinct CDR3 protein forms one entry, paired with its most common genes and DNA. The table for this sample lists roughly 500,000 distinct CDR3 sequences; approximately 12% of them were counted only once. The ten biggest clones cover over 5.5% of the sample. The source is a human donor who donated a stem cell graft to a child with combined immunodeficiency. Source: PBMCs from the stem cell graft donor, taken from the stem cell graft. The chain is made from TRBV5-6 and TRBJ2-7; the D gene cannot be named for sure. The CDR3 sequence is CASSLVSRIYEQYF. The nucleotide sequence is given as TGTGCCAGCAGCTTGGTGAGTAGAATCTACGAGCAGTACTTC.